The present T cell receptor beta chain was sequenced within a study of blood T cell repertoires in COVID-19. On the study more broadly: PBMCs, B-cell-depleted T cells, or T cells provided the cDNA or gDNA that made up the material.

The CDR3 runs to 12 residues. The germline V gene has CDR1 SEHNR and CDR2 FQNEAQ (reference sequence). Comment on this clone: Relative to the germline gene, one junction end is altered; a read error may explain this.

The repertoire was sequenced with immunoSEQ multiplex PCR; TCRdb's copy has only in-frame clones and lacks some. Of about 69,000 clones listed, almost 90% are singletons. The rearrangement links TRBV7-9 to TRBJ1-2; no definite D call. Sequenced sample: peripheral blood. The receptor comes from a man between 45 and 60 years old with acute or convalescent COVID-19. CDR3 sequence (DNA): TGTGCCAGCAGCTTAGCGTTGAGGGCCTTACACTTC. Protein product: CASSLALRALHF.